What follows describes a single T cell receptor (beta chain). Its antigen is currently unknown. Trimming took off 3 bases at V and 7 bases at J, with 15 bases between the two ends. The CDR3 consists of 14 residues. Germline assignment: CDR1 LNHDA and CDR2 SQIVND (reference sequence). The entry originates in a study of cytomegalovirus exposure and HLA in healthy donors. Findings of the study overall: Likely technical artifact: a cluster of highly shared sequence variants.

The PCR used 60 Vbeta and 13 Jbeta primers. Data came from immunoSEQ multiplex PCR; TCRdb stores just in-frame clones and leaves some out. The sample lists tens of thousands of clones, 70% occurring once. The receptor's source is a woman aged 50 to 60 in good health and CMV-seronegative. The sample consisted of PBMCs. This chain connects TRBV19 to TRBJ1-1; TRBD1 might be the D (5 bases). The CDR3 DNA reads TGTGCCAGTAGTATTCTTGAGCGGGGGAGTGAAGCTTTCTTT. This gives the protein CASSILERGSEAFF.